This T cell receptor (beta chain) was recovered during a study of T-cell reconstitution after alpha-beta-depleted transplantation in children. TCRbeta library construction was performed incorporating unique molecular identifiers. MiXCR, applied by TCRdb to the PCR reads, yields one record per CDR3 protein. The sample includes approximately 510,000 distinct CDR3 sequences, about 18% seen only once; the top ten take over 3%. J lost 8 bases, V lost 5 bases, and 8 bases had no gene match. The CDR3 contains 15 residues. Germline values: CDR1 MNHEY, CDR2 SMNVEV (reference sequence). The receptor comes from a human donor who donated a stem cell graft to a child with acute lymphoblastic leukemia. The V gene is TRBV27, the J gene TRBJ2-1; 11 positions match TRBD2. The sample here was PBMCs from the stem cell graft donor, taken from the stem cell graft. The CDR3 DNA reads TGTGCCAGCAGTCCCAAACTAGCGGGAGTCCATGAGCAGTTCTTC. This codes for CASSPKLAGVHEQFF.